Reported below is one TCR beta chain. Generated by immunoSEQ multiplex PCR, the TCRdb table keeps only in-frame clones and is missing some. Of around 400,000 clones in the sample, about 88% are singletons; the top ten hold roughly 1.4%. Enrollees, about 18 to 95 years old, lived in approximately 25 US areas. These data originate in a study of blood T cell repertoires in COVID-19. Germline CDR1 and CDR2: SEHNR and FQNEAQ (reference sequence). This CDR3 contains 14 residues. V dropped 6 bases and J dropped 5; count of bases not matched to a gene: 5. This TCR was sampled from a woman aged 18-29 years who had been exposed to COVID-19. The rearrangement links TRBV7-9 to TRBJ2-7; 12 positions match TRBD2. The specimen sequenced was PBMCs or T cells enriched from blood (not recorded which). This CDR3 reads CASRLAGGPDEQYF. The CDR3 DNA sequence: TGTGCCAGCAGGCTAGCGGGAGGGCCCGACGAGCAGTACTTC.